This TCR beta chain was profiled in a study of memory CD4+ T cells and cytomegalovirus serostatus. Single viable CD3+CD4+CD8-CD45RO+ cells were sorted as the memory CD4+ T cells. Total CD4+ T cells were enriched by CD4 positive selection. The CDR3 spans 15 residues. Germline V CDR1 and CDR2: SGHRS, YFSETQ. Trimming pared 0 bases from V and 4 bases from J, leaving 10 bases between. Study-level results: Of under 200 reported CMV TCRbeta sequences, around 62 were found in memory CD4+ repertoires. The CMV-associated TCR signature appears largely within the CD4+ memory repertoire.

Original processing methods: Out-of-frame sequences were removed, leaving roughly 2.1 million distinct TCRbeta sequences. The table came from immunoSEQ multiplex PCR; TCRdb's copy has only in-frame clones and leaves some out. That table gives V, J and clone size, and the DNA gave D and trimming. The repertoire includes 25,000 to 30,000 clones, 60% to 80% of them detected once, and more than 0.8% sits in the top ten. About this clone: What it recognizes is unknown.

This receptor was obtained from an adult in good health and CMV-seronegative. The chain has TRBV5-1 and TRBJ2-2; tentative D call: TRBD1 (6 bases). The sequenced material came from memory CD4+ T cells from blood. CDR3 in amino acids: CASSLAGASTGELFF. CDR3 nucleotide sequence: TGCGCCAGCAGCTTGGCAGGGGCGAGCACCGGGGAGCTGTTTTTT.